The table lists the clone carrying this T cell receptor beta chain with a few counts. V was pared by 3 bases and J by 0 bases, with 12 bases between. CDR3 length equals 16 residues. In germline, CDR1 is WNHNN, CDR2 SYGVQD (reference sequence). These data originate in a study of blood T cell repertoires in COVID-19. Using immunoSEQ multiplex PCR, the repertoire was profiled, and TCRdb retains in-frame clones only, with some absent. The table shows 120,000 to 150,000 clones, with approximately 86% occurring only once. The TCR originated in a woman in her fifties or sixties with acute or convalescent COVID-19. The sample consisted of peripheral blood. The V and J genes are TRBV10-1 and TRBJ1-3, with D uncertain. The CDR3 DNA is TGCGCCAGCAGTGATTCCTTGACGGGCTCTGGAAACACCATATATTTT. This translates into CASSDSLTGSGNTIYF.